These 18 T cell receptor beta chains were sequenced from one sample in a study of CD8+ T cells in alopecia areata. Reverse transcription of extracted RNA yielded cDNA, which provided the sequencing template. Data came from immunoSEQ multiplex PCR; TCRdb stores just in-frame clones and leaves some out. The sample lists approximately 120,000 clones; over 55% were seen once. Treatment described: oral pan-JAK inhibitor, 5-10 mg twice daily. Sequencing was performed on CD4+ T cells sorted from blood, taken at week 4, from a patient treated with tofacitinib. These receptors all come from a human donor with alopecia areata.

CDR3 region: CASSGAGGTEAFF. Here the CDR3 DNA reads TGTGCCAGCAGCGGAGCAGGGGGCACTGAAGCTTTCTTT. The chain has TRBV9 and TRBJ1-1; the match to TRBD1 covers 7 bases. The germline CDR1 and CDR2 sequences are SGDLS and YYNGEE. V shed 3 bases and J 4 bases; nucleotides not matched to a gene: 3. The CDR3 is made up of 13 amino acids.

CDR3 DNA: TGTGCCAGCTCACCACCCTCGACAGGGTCCTACAATGAGCAGTTCTTC. Its protein is CASSPPSTGSYNEQFF. The gene calls are TRBV18 and TRBJ2-1, with 7 bases lining up with TRBD1. The J segment lost 1 base and the V segment lost 0 bases, leaving 3 bases of the junction unmatched. The CDR3 loop spans 16 amino acids. Germline lookup yields CDR1 KGHSH and CDR2 LQKENI.

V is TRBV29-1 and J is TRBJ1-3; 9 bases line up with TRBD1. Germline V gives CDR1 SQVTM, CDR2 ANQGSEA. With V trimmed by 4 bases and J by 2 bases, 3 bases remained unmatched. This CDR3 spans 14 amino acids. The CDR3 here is CSVGTGEAGNTIYF. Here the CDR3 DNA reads TGCAGCGTTGGGACAGGGGAAGCTGGAAACACCATATATTTT. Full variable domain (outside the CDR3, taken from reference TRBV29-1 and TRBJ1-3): SAVISQKPSRDICQRGTSLTIQCQVDSQVTMMFWYRQQPGQSLTLIATANQGSEATYESGFVIDKFPISRPNLTFSTLTVSNMSPEDSSIYLCSVGTGEAGNTIYFGEGSWLTVV.

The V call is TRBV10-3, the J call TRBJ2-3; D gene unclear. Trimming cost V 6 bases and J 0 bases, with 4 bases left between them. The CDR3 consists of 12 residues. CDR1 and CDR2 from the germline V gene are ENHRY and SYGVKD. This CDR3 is CAISKSTDTQYF. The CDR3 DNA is TGTGCCATCAGCAAGAGCACAGATACGCAGTATTTT.

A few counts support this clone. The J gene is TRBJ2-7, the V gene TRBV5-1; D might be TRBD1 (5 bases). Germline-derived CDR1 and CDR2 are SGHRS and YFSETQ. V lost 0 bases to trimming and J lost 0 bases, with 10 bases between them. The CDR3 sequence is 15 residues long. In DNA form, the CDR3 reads TGCGCCAGCAGCTTGGCAGGGTTCTACTCCTACGAGCAGTACTTC. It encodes CASSLAGFYSYEQYF.

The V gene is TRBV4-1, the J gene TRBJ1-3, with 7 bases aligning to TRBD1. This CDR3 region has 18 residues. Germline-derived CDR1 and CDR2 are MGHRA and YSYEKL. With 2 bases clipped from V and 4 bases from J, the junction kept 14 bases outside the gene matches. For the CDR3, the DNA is TGCGCCAGCAGCCAACTTCCCCGGGCGACAGGGAACGGAAACACCATATATTTT. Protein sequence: CASSQLPRATGNGNTIYF.

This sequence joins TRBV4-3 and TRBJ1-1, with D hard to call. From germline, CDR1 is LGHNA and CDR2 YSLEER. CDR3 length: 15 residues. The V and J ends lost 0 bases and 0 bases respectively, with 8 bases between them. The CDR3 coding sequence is TGCGCCAGCAGCCAAGAGAAGAAACTGAACACTGAAGCTTTCTTT. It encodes CASSQEKKLNTEAFF.

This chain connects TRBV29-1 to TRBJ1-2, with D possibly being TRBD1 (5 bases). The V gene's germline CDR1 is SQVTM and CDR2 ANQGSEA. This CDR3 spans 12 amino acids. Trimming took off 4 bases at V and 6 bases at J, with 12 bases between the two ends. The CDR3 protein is CSVGSGLDGYTF. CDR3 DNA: TGCAGCGTTGGCTCAGGGCTTGATGGCTACACCTTC.

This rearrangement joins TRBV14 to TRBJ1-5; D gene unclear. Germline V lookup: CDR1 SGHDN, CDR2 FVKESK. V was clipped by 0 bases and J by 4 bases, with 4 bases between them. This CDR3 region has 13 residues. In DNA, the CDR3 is TGTGCCAGCAGCCAAGATGGTAATCAGCCCCAGCATTTT. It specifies CASSQDGNQPQHF.

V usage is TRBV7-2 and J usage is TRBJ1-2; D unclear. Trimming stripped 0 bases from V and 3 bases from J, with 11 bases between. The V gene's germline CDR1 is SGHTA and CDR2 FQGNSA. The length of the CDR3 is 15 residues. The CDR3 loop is CASSLAPGRDYGYTF. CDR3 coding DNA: TGTGCCAGCAGCTTAGCCCCCGGGAGGGACTATGGCTACACCTTC. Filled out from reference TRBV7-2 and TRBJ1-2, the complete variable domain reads GAGVSQSPSNKVTEKGKDVELRCDPISGHTALYWYRQSLGQGLEFLIYFQGNSAPDKSGLPSDRFSAERTGGSVSTLTIQRTQQEDSAVYLCASSLAPGRDYGYTFGSGTRLTVV.

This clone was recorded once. The CDR3 protein is CASSQDWSGRYEQYF. As DNA, the CDR3 is TGCGCCAGCAGCCAAGATTGGAGCGGACGGTACGAGCAGTACTTC. The chain combines TRBV4-3 with TRBJ2-7, with a weak D call TRBD2 (5 bases). CDR1 is LGHNA, CDR2 YSLEER, per germline. The length of the CDR3 is 15 residues. The ends were cut back, 0 bases at V and 4 bases at J, with 13 bases in the middle.

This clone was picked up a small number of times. The CDR3 DNA sequence: TGTGCCAGCAGCGTAGCGGGGACAGGGAGCTTTGGCTACACCTTC. This translates into CASSVAGTGSFGYTF. V and J are TRBV9 and TRBJ1-2; 9 bases map to TRBD1. V lost 0 bases and J lost 7; bases outside the gene matches: 7. Germline V lookup: CDR1 SGDLS, CDR2 YYNGEE. The CDR3 length is 15 residues.

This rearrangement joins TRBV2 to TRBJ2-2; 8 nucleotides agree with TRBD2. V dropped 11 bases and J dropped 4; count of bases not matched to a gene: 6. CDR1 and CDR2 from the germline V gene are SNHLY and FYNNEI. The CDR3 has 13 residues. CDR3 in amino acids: CASHREGTGELFF. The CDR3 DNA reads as TGTGCCTCCCATCGGGAGGGCACCGGGGAGCTGTTTTTT.

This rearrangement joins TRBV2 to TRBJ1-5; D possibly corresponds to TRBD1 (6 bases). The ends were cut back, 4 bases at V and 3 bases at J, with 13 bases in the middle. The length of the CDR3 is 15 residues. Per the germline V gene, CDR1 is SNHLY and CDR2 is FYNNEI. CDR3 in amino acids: CASSGQGTNNQPQHF. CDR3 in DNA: TGTGCCAGCAGTGGTCAGGGGACGAACAATCAGCCCCAGCATTTT.

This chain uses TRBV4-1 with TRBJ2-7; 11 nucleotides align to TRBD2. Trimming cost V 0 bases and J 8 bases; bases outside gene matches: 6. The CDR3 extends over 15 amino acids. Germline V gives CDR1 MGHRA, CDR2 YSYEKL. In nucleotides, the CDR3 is TGCGCCAGCAGCCAAGATCTTACTAGCGGGAGCAAGCAGTACTTC. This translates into CASSQDLTSGSKQYF.

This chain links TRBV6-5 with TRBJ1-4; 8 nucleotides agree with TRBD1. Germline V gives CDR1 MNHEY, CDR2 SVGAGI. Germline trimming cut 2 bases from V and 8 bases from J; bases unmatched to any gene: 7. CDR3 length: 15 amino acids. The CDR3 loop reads CASSYIGQGQEKLFF. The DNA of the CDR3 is TGTGCCAGCAGTTACATCGGACAGGGACAGGAAAAACTGTTTTTT.

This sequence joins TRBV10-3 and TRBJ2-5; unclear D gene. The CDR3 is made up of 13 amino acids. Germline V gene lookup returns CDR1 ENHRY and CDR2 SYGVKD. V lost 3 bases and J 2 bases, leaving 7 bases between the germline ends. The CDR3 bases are TGTGCCATCAGTGACGGAACACAAGAGACCCAGTACTTC. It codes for CAISDGTQETQYF.

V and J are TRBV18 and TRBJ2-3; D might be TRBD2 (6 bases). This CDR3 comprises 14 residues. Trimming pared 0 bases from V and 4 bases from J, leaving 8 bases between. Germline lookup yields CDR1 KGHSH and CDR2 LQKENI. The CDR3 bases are TGTGCCAGCTCACCACCAACTAGCCCAGATACGCAGTATTTT. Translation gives CASSPPTSPDTQYF.